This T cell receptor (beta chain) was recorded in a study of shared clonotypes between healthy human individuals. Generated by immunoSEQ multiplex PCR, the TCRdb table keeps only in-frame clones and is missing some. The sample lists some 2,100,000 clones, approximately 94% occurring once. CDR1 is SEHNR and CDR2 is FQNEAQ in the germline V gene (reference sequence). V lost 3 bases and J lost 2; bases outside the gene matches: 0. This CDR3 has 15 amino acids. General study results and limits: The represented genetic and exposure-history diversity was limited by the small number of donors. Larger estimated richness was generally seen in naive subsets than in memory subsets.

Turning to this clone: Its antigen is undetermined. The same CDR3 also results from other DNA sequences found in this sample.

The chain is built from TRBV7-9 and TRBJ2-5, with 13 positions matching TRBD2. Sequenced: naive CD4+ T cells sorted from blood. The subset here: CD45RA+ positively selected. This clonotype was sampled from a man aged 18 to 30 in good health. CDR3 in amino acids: CASSLTSGGQETQYF. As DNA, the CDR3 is TGTGCCAGCAGCTTGACTAGCGGGGGGCAAGAGACCCAGTACTTC.